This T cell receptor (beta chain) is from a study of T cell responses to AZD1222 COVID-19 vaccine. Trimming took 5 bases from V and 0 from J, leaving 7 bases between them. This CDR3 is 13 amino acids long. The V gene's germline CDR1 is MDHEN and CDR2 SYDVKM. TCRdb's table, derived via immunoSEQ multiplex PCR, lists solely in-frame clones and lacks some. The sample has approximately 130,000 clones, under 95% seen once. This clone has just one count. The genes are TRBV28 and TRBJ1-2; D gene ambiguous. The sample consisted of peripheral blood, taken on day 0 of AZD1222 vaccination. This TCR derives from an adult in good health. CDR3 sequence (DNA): TGTGCCAGCAGTGAAAGGACTAACTATGGCTACACCTTC. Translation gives CASSERTNYGYTF.